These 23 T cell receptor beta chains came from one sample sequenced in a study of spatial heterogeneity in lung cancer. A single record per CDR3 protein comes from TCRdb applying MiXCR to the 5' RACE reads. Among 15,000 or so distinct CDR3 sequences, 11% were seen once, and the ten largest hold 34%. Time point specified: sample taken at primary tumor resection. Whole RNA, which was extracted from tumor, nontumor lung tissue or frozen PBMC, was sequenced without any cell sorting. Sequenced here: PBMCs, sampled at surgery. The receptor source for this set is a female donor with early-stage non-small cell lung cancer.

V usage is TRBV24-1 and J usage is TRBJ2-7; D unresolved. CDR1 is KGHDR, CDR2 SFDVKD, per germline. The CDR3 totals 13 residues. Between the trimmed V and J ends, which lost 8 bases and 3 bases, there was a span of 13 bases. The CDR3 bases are TGTGCCACCATGAGTAACATTAGCTACGAGCAGTACTTC. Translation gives CATMSNISYEQYF.

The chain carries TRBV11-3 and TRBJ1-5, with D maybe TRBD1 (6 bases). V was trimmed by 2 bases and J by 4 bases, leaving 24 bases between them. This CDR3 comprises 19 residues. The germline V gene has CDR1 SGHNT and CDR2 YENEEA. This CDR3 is CASSLPGGLNDRRNQPQHF. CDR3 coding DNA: TGTGCCAGCAGCTTACCCGGTGGGTTAAATGACAGGAGAAATCAGCCCCAGCATTTT.

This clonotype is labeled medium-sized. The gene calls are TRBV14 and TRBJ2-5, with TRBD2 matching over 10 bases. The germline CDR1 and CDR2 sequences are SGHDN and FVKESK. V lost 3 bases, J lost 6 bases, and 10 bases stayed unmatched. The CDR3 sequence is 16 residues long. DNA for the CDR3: TGTGCCAGCAGCCATAACCTGGCTAGCGGGGGCCAGACCCAGTACTTC. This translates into CASSHNLASGGQTQYF.

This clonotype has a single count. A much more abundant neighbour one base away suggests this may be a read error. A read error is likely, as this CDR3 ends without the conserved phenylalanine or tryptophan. The CDR3 nucleotides read TGTGCCAGCAGCTTAACCCGCACTGAAGCTTTCCTT. Translation gives CASSLTRTEAFL. This chain links TRBV11-2 with TRBJ1-1; D gene uncertain. Germline CDR1 reads SGHAT; CDR2 reads FQNNGV. This CDR3 region has 12 residues. The V end was cut by 2 bases, the J end by 4 bases, with 5 bases between.

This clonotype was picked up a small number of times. CDR3 residues: CASSLSGGVGYEQYF. The CDR3 region has the DNA TGTGCCAGCAGCCTCTCAGGGGGCGTGGGCTACGAGCAGTACTTC. The chain is built from TRBV7-3 and TRBJ2-7, with 8 bases matching TRBD1. Germline CDR1 is SGHTA and CDR2 is FQGTGA. The V segment lost 5 bases and the J segment 3 bases; nucleotides outside the gene matches: 9. The CDR3 sequence is 15 residues long.

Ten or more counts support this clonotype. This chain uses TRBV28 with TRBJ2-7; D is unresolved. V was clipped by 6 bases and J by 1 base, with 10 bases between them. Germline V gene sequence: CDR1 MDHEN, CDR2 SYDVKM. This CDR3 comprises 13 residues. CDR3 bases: TGTGCCAGCAGGACGGTATCGTCCTACGAGCAGTACTTC. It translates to CASRTVSSYEQYF.

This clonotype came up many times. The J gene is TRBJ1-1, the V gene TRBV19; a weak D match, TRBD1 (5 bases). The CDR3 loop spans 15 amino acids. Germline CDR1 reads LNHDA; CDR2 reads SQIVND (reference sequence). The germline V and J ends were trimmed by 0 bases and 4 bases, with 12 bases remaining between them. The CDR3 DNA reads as TGTGCCAGTAGTATAGATCGGCGAGGGGTCACTGAAGCTTTCTTT. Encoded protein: CASSIDRRGVTEAFF.

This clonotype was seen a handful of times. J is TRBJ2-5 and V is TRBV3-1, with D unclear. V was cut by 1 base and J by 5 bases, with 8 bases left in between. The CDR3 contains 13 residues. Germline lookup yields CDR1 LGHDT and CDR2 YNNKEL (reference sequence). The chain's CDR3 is CASSQASRETQYF. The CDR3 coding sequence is TGTGCCAGCAGCCAAGCGTCACGGGAGACCCAGTACTTC.

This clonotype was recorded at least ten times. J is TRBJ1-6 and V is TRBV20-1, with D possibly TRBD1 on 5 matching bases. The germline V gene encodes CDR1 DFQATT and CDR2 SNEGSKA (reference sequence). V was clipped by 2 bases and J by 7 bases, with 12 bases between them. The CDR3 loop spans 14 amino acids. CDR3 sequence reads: CSARQTEPNSPLHF. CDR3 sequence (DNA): TGCAGTGCTAGACAGACAGAGCCAAATTCACCCCTCCACTTT.

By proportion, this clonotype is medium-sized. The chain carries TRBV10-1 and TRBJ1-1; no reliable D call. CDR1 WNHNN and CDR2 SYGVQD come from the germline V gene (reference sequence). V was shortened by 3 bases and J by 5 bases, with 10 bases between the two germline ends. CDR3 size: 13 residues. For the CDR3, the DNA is TGCGCCAGCAGTGACGGTGGAGCGACTGAAGCTTTCTTT. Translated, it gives CASSDGGATEAFF.

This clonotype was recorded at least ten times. The CDR3 DNA is TGTGCCAGCAGTTTAGCGCTTGGTGTAGCGGGGGTTCGAGATACGCAGTATTTT. Translating it yields CASSLALGVAGVRDTQYF. The J gene is TRBJ2-3, the V gene TRBV12-3 or TRBV12-4, with 9 bases aligning to TRBD2. V shed 0 bases, J shed 5 bases, and the junction held 12 bases outside the gene matches. CDR3 length: 18 amino acids.

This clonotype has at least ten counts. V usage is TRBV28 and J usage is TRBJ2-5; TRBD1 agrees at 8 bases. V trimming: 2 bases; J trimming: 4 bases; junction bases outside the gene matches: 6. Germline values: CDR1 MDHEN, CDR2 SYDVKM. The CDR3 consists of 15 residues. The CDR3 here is CASSLASGGRETQYF. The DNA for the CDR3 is TGTGCCAGCAGTTTAGCGTCAGGGGGCAGAGAGACCCAGTACTTC.

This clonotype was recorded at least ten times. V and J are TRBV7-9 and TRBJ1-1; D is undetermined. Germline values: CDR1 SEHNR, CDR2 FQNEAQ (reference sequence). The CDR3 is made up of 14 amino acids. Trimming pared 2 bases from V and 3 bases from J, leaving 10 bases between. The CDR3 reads CASSLTGVDTEAFF. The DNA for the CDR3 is TGTGCCAGCAGCTTAACCGGGGTTGACACTGAAGCTTTCTTT.

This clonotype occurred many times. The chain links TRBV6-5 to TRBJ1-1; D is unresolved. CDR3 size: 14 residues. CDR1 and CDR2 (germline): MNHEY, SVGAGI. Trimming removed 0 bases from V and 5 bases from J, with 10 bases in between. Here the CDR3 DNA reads TGTGCCAGCAGTTACTCGCCTCTCTCAACTGAAGCTTTCTTT. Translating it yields CASSYSPLSTEAFF.

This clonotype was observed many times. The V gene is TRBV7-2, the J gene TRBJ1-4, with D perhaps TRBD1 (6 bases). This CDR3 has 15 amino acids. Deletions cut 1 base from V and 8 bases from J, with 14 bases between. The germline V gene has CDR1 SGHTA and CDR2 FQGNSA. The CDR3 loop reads CASSLGTASGEKLFF. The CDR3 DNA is TGTGCCAGCAGCTTAGGGACAGCTTCTGGGGAAAAACTGTTTTTT.

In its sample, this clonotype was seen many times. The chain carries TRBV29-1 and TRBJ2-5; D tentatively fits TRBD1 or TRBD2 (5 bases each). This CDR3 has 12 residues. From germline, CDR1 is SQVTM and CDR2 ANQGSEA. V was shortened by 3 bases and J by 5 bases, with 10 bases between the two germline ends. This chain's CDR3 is CSVDGWGETQYF. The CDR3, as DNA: TGCAGCGTTGACGGATGGGGGGAGACCCAGTACTTC.

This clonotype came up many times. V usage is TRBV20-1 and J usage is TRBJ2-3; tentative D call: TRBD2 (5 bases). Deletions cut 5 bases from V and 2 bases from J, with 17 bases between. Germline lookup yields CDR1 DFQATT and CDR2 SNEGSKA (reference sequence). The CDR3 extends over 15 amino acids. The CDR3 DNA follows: TGCAGTGCTCCCCCCAGGACGGGGATCACAGATACGCAGTATTTT. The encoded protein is CSAPPRTGITDTQYF.

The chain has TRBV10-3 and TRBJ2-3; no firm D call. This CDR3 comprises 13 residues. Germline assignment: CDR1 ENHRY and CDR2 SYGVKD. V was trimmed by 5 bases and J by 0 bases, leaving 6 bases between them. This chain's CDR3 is CAISQPSTDTQYF. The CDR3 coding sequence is TGTGCCATCAGTCAGCCGAGCACAGATACGCAGTATTTT.

CDR3 nucleotide sequence: TGTGCCAGCAGCAACAGGGGTGACGGCTATGGCTACACCTTC. Amino acids: CASSNRGDGYGYTF. The genes are TRBV2 and TRBJ1-2, with 7 bases fitting TRBD1. The V segment lost 6 bases and the J segment 4 bases; nucleotides outside the gene matches: 8. The V gene's germline CDR1 is SNHLY and CDR2 FYNNEI. The CDR3 covers 14 residues. Filled out from reference TRBV2 and TRBJ1-2, the complete variable domain reads EPEVTQTPSHQVTQMGQEVILRCVPISNHLYFYWYRQILGQKVEFLVSFYNNEISEKSEIFDDQFSVERPDGSNFTLKIRSTKLEDSAMYFCASSNRGDGYGYTFGSGTRLTVV.

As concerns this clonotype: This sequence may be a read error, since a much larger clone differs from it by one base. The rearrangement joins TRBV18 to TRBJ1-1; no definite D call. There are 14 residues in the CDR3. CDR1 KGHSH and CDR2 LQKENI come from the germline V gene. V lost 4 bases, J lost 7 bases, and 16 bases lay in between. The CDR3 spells CASSQRSELYEAFF. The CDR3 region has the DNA TGTGCCAGCTCACAACGTTCGGAGCTGTATGAAGCTTTCTTT.

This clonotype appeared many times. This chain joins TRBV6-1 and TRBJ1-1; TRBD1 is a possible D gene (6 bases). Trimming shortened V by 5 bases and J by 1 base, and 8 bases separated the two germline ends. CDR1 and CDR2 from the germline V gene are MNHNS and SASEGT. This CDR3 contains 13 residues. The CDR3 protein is CASSNRANTEAFF. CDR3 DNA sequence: TGTGCCAGCAGTAACAGGGCGAACACTGAAGCTTTCTTT.

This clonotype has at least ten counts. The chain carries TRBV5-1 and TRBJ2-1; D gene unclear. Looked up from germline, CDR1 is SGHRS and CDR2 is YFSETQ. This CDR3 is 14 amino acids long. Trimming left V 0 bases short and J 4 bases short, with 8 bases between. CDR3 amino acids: CASSLEALYNEQFF. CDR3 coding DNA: TGCGCCAGCAGCTTGGAGGCGCTATACAATGAGCAGTTCTTC.

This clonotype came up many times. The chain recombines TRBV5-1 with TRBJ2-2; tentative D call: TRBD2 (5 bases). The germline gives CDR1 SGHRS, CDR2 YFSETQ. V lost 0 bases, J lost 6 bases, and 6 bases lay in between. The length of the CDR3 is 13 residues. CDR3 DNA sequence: TGCGCCAGCAGCTTGGAGGGAGCCGGGGAGCTGTTTTTT. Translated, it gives CASSLEGAGELFF.